This entry lists 6 T cell receptor beta chains sequenced from one sample in a study of blood T cell repertoires in COVID-19. The table came from immunoSEQ multiplex PCR; TCRdb's copy has only in-frame clones and leaves some out. Of some 160,000 clones in the sample, over 75% are singletons; the top ten hold 2.5% to 3.5%. The sample was peripheral blood. These receptors originate from a woman between 55 and 75 years old with active COVID-19.

The chain links TRBV18 to TRBJ2-7, with 7 bases that match TRBD2. Trimming cost V 6 bases and J 3 bases; bases outside gene matches: 8. Germline V gives CDR1 KGHSH, CDR2 LQKENI. The CDR3 runs to 14 residues. The CDR3 DNA is TGTGCCAGCTCGGAGGGCGGGAGAGGCTACGAGCAGTACTTC. Translation gives CASSEGGRGYEQYF.

The V and J genes are TRBV9 and TRBJ1-6, with TRBD1 matching 10 bases. This CDR3 spans 15 amino acids. Trimming removed 0 bases from V and 8 bases from J; junction bases left unmatched: 2. Germline lookup yields CDR1 SGDLS and CDR2 YYNGEE. This chain's CDR3 is CASSVGGQGHSPLHF. CDR3 sequence (DNA): TGTGCCAGCAGCGTAGGGGGACAGGGGCATTCACCCCTCCACTTT. Together with reference TRBV9 and TRBJ1-6, the CDR3 gives the full variable domain: DSGVTQTPKHLITATGQRVTLRCSPRSGDLSVYWYQQSLDQGLQFLIQYYNGEERAKGNILERFSAQQFPDLHSELNLSSLELGDSALYFCASSVGGQGHSPLHFGNGTRLTVT.

The genes are TRBV28 and TRBJ2-1; TRBD2 is a possible D gene (6 bases). This CDR3 has 15 residues. V was trimmed by 7 bases and J by 0 bases, leaving 13 bases between them. Germline V gene data show CDR1 as MDHEN and CDR2 as SYDVKM. CDR3 loop: CASTPGGASYNEQFF. CDR3 nucleotides: TGTGCCAGCACCCCTGGCGGGGCCTCCTACAATGAGCAGTTCTTC.

The chain combines TRBV5-1 with TRBJ2-3, with TRBD2 identical over 10 bases. CDR1 is SGHRS and CDR2 is YFSETQ in the germline V gene. The V segment lost 1 base and the J segment 1 base; nucleotides outside the gene matches: 3. The CDR3 has 16 residues. CDR3 DNA: TGCGCCAGCAGCTTGTCTAGCGGGAGCGGCACAGATACGCAGTATTTT. This encodes CASSLSSGSGTDTQYF.

Only a few counts were recorded for this clone. The chain combines TRBV7-2 with TRBJ2-3, with TRBD2 identical over 9 bases. V was clipped by 5 bases and J by 2 bases; unmatched bases: 8. Germline V CDR1 and CDR2: SGHTA, FQGNSA. There are 16 residues in the CDR3. The CDR3: CASSRRGGRATDTQYF. The CDR3 nucleotides are TGTGCCAGCAGCCGCAGGGGCGGGAGGGCCACAGATACGCAGTATTTT.

The gene calls are TRBV18 and TRBJ2-5, with 7 nucleotides matching TRBD2. This CDR3 has 15 residues. The germline V gene encodes CDR1 KGHSH and CDR2 LQKENI. Trimming removed 3 bases from V and 2 bases from J; junction bases left unmatched: 6. The CDR3 loop reads CASSPTAGAQETQYF. The CDR3 nucleotides are TGTGCCAGCTCACCGACTGCGGGAGCGCAAGAGACCCAGTACTTC.